This entry lists 8 T cell receptor beta chains sequenced from one sample in a study of identical twins. MiXCR, run by TCRdb on the 5' RACE reads, gives a single entry per CDR3 protein. The repertoire holds some 1,600,000 distinct CDR3 sequences, less than 35% seen once, with approximately 0.29% in the top ten. The sequenced sample was cord blood. The receptors come from a newborn girl in good health.

There are a few counts of this clonotype. This chain joins TRBV4-1 and TRBJ2-4; 16 bases align to TRBD2. CDR1 is MGHRA, CDR2 YSYEKL, per germline. This CDR3 has 18 amino acids. The ends lost 4 bases at V and 1 base at J; junction bases unmatched: 4. The CDR3 region is CASSRLGLAGGAKNIQYF. Here the CDR3 DNA reads TGCGCCAGCAGCCGTCTGGGACTAGCGGGAGGGGCCAAAAACATTCAGTACTTC.

Only a few counts were recorded for this clonotype. V is TRBV4-1 and J is TRBJ2-3; 9 nucleotides match TRBD2. V shed 1 base, J shed 2 bases, and the junction held 7 bases outside the gene matches. There are 17 residues in the CDR3. Germline lookup yields CDR1 MGHRA and CDR2 YSYEKL. The CDR3 region is CASSQVMRGGPTDTQYF. The CDR3 nucleotides are TGCGCCAGCAGCCAAGTGATGCGGGGGGGCCCCACAGATACGCAGTATTTT.

The V gene is TRBV20-1, the J gene TRBJ2-2; 7 nucleotides match TRBD1. This CDR3 has 16 residues. Germline assignment: CDR1 DFQATT and CDR2 SNEGSKA (reference sequence). Trimming at V came to 0 bases and at J to 4 bases, leaving 8 bases not matched to a gene. The CDR3 reads CSARDRRGPFTGELFF. Written as DNA, the CDR3 is TGCAGTGCTAGAGATCGAAGGGGGCCGTTCACCGGGGAGCTGTTTTTT.

This clonotype was counted a few times. The chain uses TRBV11-2 and TRBJ2-4; D is undetermined. The CDR3 runs to 13 residues. Trimming removed 3 bases from V and 9 bases from J, with 12 bases in between. CDR1 and CDR2 from the germline V gene are SGHAT and FQNNGV. The CDR3 spells CASSFPPWGIQYF. The CDR3 nucleotides are TGTGCCAGCAGCTTCCCACCCTGGGGCATTCAGTACTTC.

V gene TRBV6-1 combines with J gene TRBJ2-3; 7 bases align to TRBD1. V lost 6 bases, J lost 4 bases, and 19 bases stayed unmatched. The germline V gene encodes CDR1 MNHNS and CDR2 SASEGT. CDR3 length: 18 amino acids. The CDR3 is CASSLAGTRGRLADTQYF. CDR3 in DNA: TGTGCCAGCAGCCTTGCTGGCACCAGGGGGAGATTAGCAGATACGCAGTATTTT.

The gene calls are TRBV5-1 and TRBJ1-5; D not certain. The CDR3 length is 14 residues. With 0 bases removed from V and 7 bases from J, the gap between germline ends came to 11 bases. The germline V gene encodes CDR1 SGHRS and CDR2 YFSETQ. CDR3 coding DNA: TGCGCCAGCAGCTTGGGGGAGGGAGGACAGCCCCAGCATTTT. Its protein product is CASSLGEGGQPQHF.

Concerning this clonotype: The junction and the germline gene differ at one end; a read error may be behind it. The chain combines TRBV28 with TRBJ2-3; D perhaps matches TRBD2 (6 bases). There are 16 residues in the CDR3. Per the germline V gene, CDR1 is MDHEN and CDR2 is SYDVKM. The CDR3, as DNA: TGTCCCAGCAGTCCCTCCGGGGGACCAGCCACAGATACGCAGTATTTT. It yields the protein CPSSPSGGPATDTQYF.

The V gene is TRBV7-9, the J gene TRBJ2-1, with D tentatively TRBD2 (5 bases). The V and J ends lost 0 bases and 9 bases respectively, with 15 bases between them. This CDR3 is built from 15 residues. The germline V gene encodes CDR1 SEHNR and CDR2 FQNEAQ (reference sequence). CDR3 in DNA: TGTGCCAGCAGCTTAGCGCAATTTCTCGCGGGTGAGCAGTTCTTC. It translates to CASSLAQFLAGEQFF. The full variable domain, completed using reference TRBV7-9 and TRBJ2-1, is DTGVSQNPRHKITKRGQNVTFRCDPISEHNRLYWYRQTLGQGPEFLTYFQNEAQLEKSRLLSDRFSAERPKGSFSTLEIQRTEQGDSAMYLCASSLAQFLAGEQFFGPGTRLTVL.